This TCR beta chain originates from a study of T cell responses to AZD1222 COVID-19 vaccine. About this clone: What it binds is not known.

Looked up from germline, CDR1 is SGHTA and CDR2 is FQGNSA. The CDR3 is 15 residues long. V was trimmed by 1 base and J by 2 bases, leaving 10 bases between them. Repertoires were generated with immunoSEQ multiplex PCR, while TCRdb's copy carries only in-frame clones and drops some. The table has 80,000 to 90,000 clones, under 95% seen once. Findings and caveats of the study: At study baseline, merely about 6 AZD1222 recipients were seropositive.

The sequencing here drew on peripheral blood, taken on day 0 of MenACWY control vaccination. This sequence originates from an adult in good health. V is TRBV7-2 and J is TRBJ2-3, with D possibly being TRBD1 (5 bases). The CDR3 bases are TGTGCCAGCAGCTTAGGGACAACAGACACAGATACGCAGTATTTT. Protein: CASSLGTTDTDTQYF.